There are a few counts of the clone carrying this TCR beta chain. Its antigen is not known. A CD45RO/CCR7/CD25/CD127/CD95/CD27 panel sorted naive, central memory, regulatory and stem cell-like memory CD4+ cells. The entry originates in a study of beta chain features in type 1 diabetes. Looking at the study overall: Cell yields, gender and age were similar in healthy donors and patients.

All of the isolated RNA was reverse transcribed, so expressed TCRB transcripts were sequenced. Sequencing used immunoSEQ multiplex PCR; TCRdb keeps in-frame clones, though not all of them. Seen here are about 350,000 clones, 15% to 20% observed once, and the top ten hold under 0.05%. CDR1 is KGHSH and CDR2 is LQKENI in the germline V gene. This CDR3 has 14 amino acids. V lost 5 bases to trimming and J lost 4 bases, with 14 bases between them. Study-level results: PCR, the amplification step, might favor shorter templates, equally in patients and controls. The study found that naive, central memory and Treg TCRB repertoires appeared more similar in patients than in healthy donors.

The sample consisted of naive CD4+ T cells from blood. The TCR comes from a woman aged 18-29 years in good health. This rearrangement joins TRBV18 to TRBJ1-2, with D perhaps matching TRBD1 (6 bases). The CDR3 DNA reads TGTGCCAGCTCATTCGACAGGACCGCCTATGGCTACACCTTC. This codes for CASSFDRTAYGYTF.